This T cell receptor (beta chain) was observed in a study of T cells in Graves' hyperthyroidism and ophthalmopathy. Background on the study: Peripheral blood sampling occurred at initial diagnosis, before any treatment.

Subjects aged 18 to 65 presented with newly diagnosed hyperthyroidism of less than 2 months' duration. Uncontrolled infection, other autoimmune disease, pregnancy or lactation barred patients from enrollment. The CDR3 has 15 amino acids. From germline, CDR1 is MNHNS and CDR2 SASEGT. J gave up 6 bases and V 10 bases, and 13 bases lay outside the gene matches. This clonotype was found many times. Amplified TCR beta CDR3 regions came from RNA transcripts. The primer set for the first-round RT-PCR of the TCR CDR3 was HTBI. TCRdb reanalysed the multiplex PCR reads using MiXCR and keeps one entry per CDR3 protein. Here the sample spans 380,000 or so distinct CDR3 sequences, about a fifth being singletons.

The chain recombines TRBV6-1 with TRBJ2-7; 12 bases match TRBD2. This clonotype was obtained from a woman under 30 with Graves' hyperthyroidism. Sequencing was done on a sample of blood. The CDR3 loop is CATHPGLAGPLEQYF. The CDR3 DNA is TGTGCCACGCACCCGGGACTAGCGGGCCCCCTCGAGCAGTACTTC.